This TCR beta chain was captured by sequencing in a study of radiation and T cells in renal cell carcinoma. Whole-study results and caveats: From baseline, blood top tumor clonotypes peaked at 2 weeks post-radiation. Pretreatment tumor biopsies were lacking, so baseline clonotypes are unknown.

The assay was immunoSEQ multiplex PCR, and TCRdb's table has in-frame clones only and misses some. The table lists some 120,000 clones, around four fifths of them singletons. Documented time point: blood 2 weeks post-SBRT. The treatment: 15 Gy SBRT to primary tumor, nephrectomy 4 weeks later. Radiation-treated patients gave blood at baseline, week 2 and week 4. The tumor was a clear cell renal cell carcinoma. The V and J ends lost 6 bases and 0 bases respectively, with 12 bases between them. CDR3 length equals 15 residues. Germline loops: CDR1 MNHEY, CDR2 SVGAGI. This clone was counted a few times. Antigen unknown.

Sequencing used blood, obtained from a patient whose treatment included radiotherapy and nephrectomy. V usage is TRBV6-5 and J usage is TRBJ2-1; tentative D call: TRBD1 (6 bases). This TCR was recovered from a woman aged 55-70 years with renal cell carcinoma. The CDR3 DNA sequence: TGTGCCAGCAGCCCGGGACAAAGCTCCTACAATGAGCAGTTCTTC. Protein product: CASSPGQSSYNEQFF.